Listed below are T cell receptor beta chains from one sample, sequenced in a study of T-cell memory formation after mild COVID-19. Each CDR3 protein gets one entry after TCRdb re-called the 5' RACE reads with MiXCR. The sample lists fewer than 350,000 distinct CDR3 sequences; more than 15% were seen once. Material: PBMCs or a T cell subset sorted from them (not recorded which). The origin of the receptors is a man between 18 and 29 years old who had mild COVID-19 (a few samples of this study predate the infection). Cell type and time point are not known. Both conserved end residues are part of each CDR3. Fields, in order: J gene, CDR3 length, D gene, V gene, clone size, CDR3 protein, CDR3 DNA. A D gene is named only where the DNA matches it firmly. Size tells how often a clone was seen (once, few, many) or the class of an expanded clone, and some rows leave it out.

TRBJ1-3 | 19 | TRBD1 | TRBV2 | . | CASSEFAGGNRNSGNTIYF | TGTGCCAGCAGTGAATTCGCAGGGGGCAACCGGAACTCTGGAAACACCATATATTTT
TRBJ1-6 | 15 | TRBD1 | TRBV30 | . | CAWSLLDREDSPLHF | TGTGCCTGGAGCCTTCTGGACAGGGAAGACTCACCCCTCCACTTT
TRBJ1-2 | 15 | TRBD1 | TRBV5-1 | many | CASRPHWTGPLGYTF | TGCGCCAGCAGACCTCACTGGACAGGCCCACTTGGCTACACCTTC
TRBJ2-6 | 16 | . | TRBV6-4 | . | CASSSTGSSGANVLTF | TGTGCCAGCAGTTCTACAGGGAGCTCTGGGGCCAACGTCCTGACTTTC
TRBJ2-3 | 14 | . | TRBV7-3 | . | CASSSSGHTDTQYF | TGTGCCAGCAGCAGCAGCGGACACACAGATACGCAGTATTTT
TRBJ2-5 | 16 | TRBD2 | TRBV6-1 | few | CASSAAGTSAPVAQYF | TGTGCCAGCAGTGCGGCCGGGACTAGCGCCCCTGTGGCCCAGTACTTC
TRBJ1-6 | 15 | . | TRBV5-1 | . | CASSGGGDLNSPLHF | TGCGCCAGCTCCGGGGGAGGAGACCTAAATTCACCCCTCCACTTT
TRBJ2-5 | 15 | TRBD1 | TRBV27 | . | CASTLRGQALETQYF | TGTGCCAGCACCCTACGCGGACAGGCGTTGGAGACCCAGTACTTC
TRBJ2-5 | 16 | . | TRBV5-6 | many | CASSFWGPNFQETQYF | TGTGCCAGCAGCTTTTGGGGGCCGAACTTCCAAGAGACCCAGTACTTC
TRBJ2-1 | 15 | TRBD1 | TRBV3-1 | few | CASSPDRGYHNEQFF | TGTGCCAGCAGCCCGGACAGGGGGTATCACAATGAGCAGTTCTTC
TRBJ2-1 | 16 | . | TRBV7-3 | few | CASSHPDRPAYNEQFF | TGTGCCAGCAGCCACCCTGACAGGCCTGCCTACAATGAGCAGTTCTTC
TRBJ2-5 | 17 | . | TRBV7-8 | . | CASSSPVGAGAKETQYF | TGTGCCAGCAGCTCCCCGGTAGGGGCGGGGGCAAAAGAGACCCAGTACTTC
TRBJ2-1 | 13 | . | TRBV5-1 | . | CASSLGFRQGQFF | TGCGCCAGCAGCTTGGGTTTCCGCCAGGGGCAGTTCTTC
TRBJ1-4 | 13 | . | TRBV29-1 | many | CSACEPLGEKLFF | TGCAGCGCCTGCGAACCTTTGGGTGAAAAACTGTTTTTT
TRBJ2-1 | 17 | . | TRBV11-2 | . | CASSLRFSGQGYNEQFF | TGTGCCAGCAGCTTACGCTTTAGTGGGCAGGGATACAATGAGCAGTTCTTC
TRBJ1-4 | 16 | TRBD1 | TRBV20-1 | few | CSARLNSGQGLGKLFF | TGCAGTGCTAGACTGAATTCGGGACAGGGTTTAGGAAAACTGTTTTTT
TRBJ2-3 | 16 | . | TRBV7-9 | . | CASSLVLTGARDTQYF | TGTGCCAGCAGCTTAGTCCTGACGGGGGCGAGGGATACGCAGTATTTT
TRBJ1-5 | 14 | . | TRBV20-1 | few | CSATRLAGNQPQHF | TGCAGTGCTACGAGACTCGCTGGCAATCAGCCCCAGCATTTT
TRBJ2-3 | 17 | TRBD2 | TRBV19 | once | CASSRWTSGGTTDTQYF | TGTGCCAGTAGTCGATGGACTAGCGGGGGGACCACAGATACGCAGTATTTT
TRBJ2-5 | 14 | TRBD2 | TRBV5-1 | many | CASSFSGLWETQYF | TGCGCCAGCAGCTTTTCGGGACTATGGGAGACCCAGTACTTC
TRBJ1-1 | 15 | . | TRBV4-1 | . | CASSQEGRTTTEAFF | TGCGCCAGCAGCCAAGAAGGCAGAACCACCACTGAAGCTTTCTTT
TRBJ2-5 | 13 | . | TRBV28 | many | CASKEAVQETQYF | TGTGCCAGCAAAGAGGCAGTCCAAGAGACCCAGTACTTC
TRBJ1-2 | 14 | TRBD1 | TRBV9 | few | CASSKGQGSDGYTF | TGTGCCAGCAGCAAGGGACAGGGATCTGATGGCTACACCTTC
TRBJ2-1 | 14 | TRBD2 | TRBV7-2 | . | CASSFLDGGYEQFF | TGTGCCAGCAGCTTCCTGGACGGGGGGTATGAGCAGTTCTTC
TRBJ1-6 | 14 | . | TRBV7-3 | . | CASSRDKTYSPLHF | TGTGCCAGCAGTCGGGACAAAACCTATTCACCCCTCCACTTT
TRBJ2-5 | 13 | . | TRBV4-3 | . | CASSQVRQETQYF | TGCGCCAGCAGCCAAGTTCGCCAAGAGACCCAGTACTTC
TRBJ1-2 | 14 | TRBD1 | TRBV6-2/TRBV6-3 | few | CASRSADRADGYTF | TGTGCCAGCAGGTCCGCCGACAGGGCGGATGGCTACACCTTC
TRBJ2-5 | 17 | TRBD2 | TRBV7-2 | . | CASSTGLAGGRGETQYF | TGTGCCAGCAGCACGGGACTAGCGGGGGGGCGAGGAGAGACCCAGTACTTC
TRBJ2-5 | 14 | . | TRBV5-1 | many | CASSLTDMQETQYF | TGCGCCAGCAGCTTGACTGACATGCAAGAGACCCAGTACTTC
TRBJ2-2 | 15 | TRBD1 | TRBV5-1 | . | CASTWGQGPRRELFF | TGCGCCAGCACGTGGGGACAGGGACCCCGCCGGGAGCTGTTTTTT
TRBJ2-1 | 14 | . | TRBV28 | . | CASRPWTGDNEQFF | TGTGCCAGCAGACCCTGGACGGGCGACAATGAGCAGTTCTTC
TRBJ1-5 | 14 | . | TRBV18 | . | CASSPPSGSQPQHF | TGTGCCAGCTCACCACCGTCGGGGAGTCAGCCCCAGCATTTT
TRBJ2-3 | 15 | . | TRBV4-2 | many | CASSQGHPATDTQYF | TGTGCCAGCAGCCAGGGTCACCCTGCCACAGATACGCAGTATTTT
TRBJ1-4 | 13 | . | TRBV7-9 | few | CASSPPVYEKLFF | TGTGCCAGCAGCCCCCCGGTTTATGAAAAACTGTTTTTT
TRBJ2-7 | 12 | . | TRBV5-1 | many | CASSFGAYEQYF | TGCGCCAGCAGCTTCGGGGCCTACGAGCAGTACTTC